The 17 T cell receptor beta chains below were found in one sample sequenced in a study of blood T cell repertoires in COVID-19. Data came from immunoSEQ multiplex PCR; TCRdb stores just in-frame clones and leaves some out. Of just over 200,000 clones in the sample, 86% were seen once. Specimen: peripheral blood. Source of these receptors: a man older than 75 with acute or convalescent COVID-19.

The rearrangement joins TRBV29-1 to TRBJ2-7; D call uncertain. Trimming left V 6 bases short and J 4 bases short, with 10 bases between. The germline V gene encodes CDR1 SQVTM and CDR2 ANQGSEA. CDR3 length: 11 residues. CDR3 amino acids: CSVDTAYEQYF. The CDR3, as DNA: TGCAGCGTCGACACTGCGTACGAGCAGTACTTC.

This rearrangement joins TRBV3-1 (or the pseudogene TRBV3-2) to TRBJ1-6; tentative D call: TRBD1 (6 bases). The V end lost 4 bases, the J end lost 9 bases, and 13 bases lay between the germline ends. Germline CDR1 reads LGHDT; CDR2 reads YNNKEL (reference sequence). The CDR3 extends over 14 amino acids. CDR3 loop: CASSLKNRVSPLHF. CDR3 DNA sequence: TGTGCCAGCAGCCTAAAAAACAGGGTTTCACCCCTCCACTTT.

The gene calls are TRBV12-5 and TRBJ2-3, with TRBD1 matching over 10 bases. The length of the CDR3 is 14 residues. Trimming cost V 1 base and J 6 bases; bases outside gene matches: 1. The V gene's germline CDR1 is LGHNT and CDR2 FRNRAP. The CDR3 DNA follows: TGTGCTAGTGGTTTGGGACAGGGGGCGGATACGCAGTATTTT. As protein: CASGLGQGADTQYF. The entire variable domain, with the rest obtained from reference TRBV12-5 and TRBJ2-3, is as follows: DARVTQTPRHKVTEMGQEVTMRCQPILGHNTVFWYRQTMMQGLELLAYFRNRAPLDDSGMPKDRFSAEMPDATLATLKIQPSEPRDSAVYFCASGLGQGADTQYFGPGTRLTVL.

The genes are TRBV27 and TRBJ1-2; 9 bases line up with TRBD1. The germline V gene encodes CDR1 MNHEY and CDR2 SMNVEV (reference sequence). The CDR3 totals 14 residues. The ends lost 3 bases at V and 8 bases at J; junction bases unmatched: 7. The CDR3: CASSLGQGEGGYTF. The CDR3 bases are TGTGCCAGCAGTTTGGGACAGGGAGAGGGAGGCTACACCTTC.

This chain links TRBV5-5 with TRBJ1-3; no firm D call. Looked up from germline, CDR1 is SGHKS and CDR2 is YYEKEE (reference sequence). V lost 4 bases to trimming and J lost 5 bases, with 13 bases between them. The CDR3 loop spans 14 amino acids. This chain's CDR3 is CASSRDEGRNTIYF. The CDR3, as DNA: TGTGCCAGCAGCCGTGACGAGGGCAGAAACACCATATATTTT.

V is TRBV18 and J is TRBJ2-7, with TRBD1 identical over 7 bases. V shed 3 bases and J 0 bases; nucleotides not matched to a gene: 2. The germline V gene encodes CDR1 KGHSH and CDR2 LQKENI. The CDR3 covers 14 residues. The CDR3 DNA is TGTGCCAGCTCACCTAGGGACAGCTCCTACGAGCAGTACTTC. It is translated as CASSPRDSSYEQYF.

The chain combines TRBV6-5 with TRBJ2-7; 7 nucleotides align to TRBD1. The CDR3 covers 13 residues. With 6 bases clipped from V and 7 bases from J, the junction kept 9 bases outside the gene matches. Germline CDR1 MNHEY, CDR2 SVGAGI. The CDR3 DNA is TGTGCCAGCAGGGACAGGAACCTCGGGGAGCAGTACTTC. The encoded protein is CASRDRNLGEQYF.

The rearrangement links TRBV4-3 to TRBJ1-2, with 7 bases identical to TRBD1. CDR1 and CDR2 (germline): LGHNA, YSLEER. The CDR3 length is 15 residues. With V trimmed by 1 base and J by 8 bases, 10 bases remained unmatched. The CDR3 sequence is CASSQAWTGGQGYTF. The CDR3 DNA is TGCGCCAGCAGCCAAGCCTGGACAGGCGGGCAGGGCTACACCTTC.

This clone was seen only once. The gene calls are TRBV5-1 and TRBJ2-3; TRBD2 aligns across 10 bases. Trimming cost V 4 bases and J 3 bases; bases outside gene matches: 8. This CDR3 has 16 amino acids. Germline V gives CDR1 SGHRS, CDR2 YFSETQ. CDR3 amino acids: CASSLMGTSATDTQYF. CDR3 in DNA: TGCGCCAGCAGCCTAATGGGGACTAGCGCGACAGATACGCAGTATTTT.

This clone was recorded once. The chain combines TRBV9 with TRBJ2-7; D might be TRBD1 (5 bases). This CDR3 contains 15 residues. From germline, CDR1 is SGDLS and CDR2 YYNGEE. V lost 0 bases to trimming and J lost 0 bases, with 10 bases between them. CDR3: CASSVDRQSSYEQYV. DNA for the CDR3: TGTGCCAGCAGCGTAGACAGGCAGAGCTCCTACGAGCAGTACGTC.

The chain links TRBV15 to TRBJ1-1; D possibly corresponds to TRBD1 (6 bases). Per germline, CDR1 LNHNV and CDR2 YYDKDF (reference sequence). CDR3 size: 14 residues. The V end was cut by 1 base, the J end by 8 bases, with 14 bases between. This chain's CDR3 is CATSRGDIRPEAFF. CDR3 in DNA: TGTGCCACCAGCAGAGGGGACATTCGGCCAGAAGCTTTCTTT.

The chain employs TRBV18 and TRBJ2-7; 9 bases agree with TRBD1. Germline CDR1 is KGHSH and CDR2 is LQKENI. The CDR3 extends over 14 amino acids. Trimming cost V 2 bases and J 5 bases; bases outside gene matches: 4. As DNA, the CDR3 is TGTGCCAGCTCACCAGGGGGACAGGGCAACGAGCAGTACTTC. This gives the protein CASSPGGQGNEQYF.

This rearrangement joins TRBV5-1 to TRBJ1-1; possibly TRBD1 for D (6 bases). This CDR3 spans 15 amino acids. Germline lookup yields CDR1 SGHRS and CDR2 YFSETQ. The V gene lost 4 bases and the J gene lost 1 base, with 14 bases spanning the gap. CDR3 amino acids: CASSGGRQENTEAFF. The DNA of the CDR3 is TGCGCCAGCAGCGGGGGCAGACAGGAGAACACTGAAGCTTTCTTT.

The chain couples TRBV7-9 to TRBJ2-2; TRBD2 is a possible D gene (6 bases). The germline gives CDR1 SEHNR, CDR2 FQNEAQ (reference sequence). The V end was cut by 1 base, the J end by 2 bases, with 8 bases between. The CDR3 covers 15 residues. The CDR3 here is CASSLGGGNTGELFF. Here the CDR3 DNA reads TGTGCCAGCAGCTTAGGGGGAGGCAACACCGGGGAGCTGTTTTTT.

This clone appeared many times. Other DNA sequences in this sample translate to the same CDR3. V is TRBV7-3 and J is TRBJ2-3; 7 bases align to TRBD2. V shed 5 bases, J shed 0 bases, and the junction held 5 bases outside the gene matches. The CDR3 has 15 residues. CDR1 is SGHTA, CDR2 FQGTGA, per germline. The CDR3 sequence is CASSRTSVSTDTQYF. In nucleotides, the CDR3 is TGTGCCAGCAGCCGAACTAGCGTTAGCACAGATACGCAGTATTTT.

The chain has TRBV5-1 and TRBJ2-2; 14 bases match TRBD2. The CDR3 is 18 residues long. Germline V gene data show CDR1 as SGHRS and CDR2 as YFSETQ. Unmatched junction bases numbered 8, after V lost 3 bases and J lost 4 bases. CDR3 DNA: TGCGCCAGCAGCTCTGGATTCGGACTAGCGGGAGGCACCGGGGAGCTGTTTTTT. Translated, it gives CASSSGFGLAGGTGELFF.

V is TRBV7-2 and J is TRBJ2-5; 7 bases agree with TRBD1. The germline CDR1 and CDR2 sequences are SGHTA and FQGNSA. The CDR3 totals 14 residues. Trimming at V came to 2 bases and at J to 3 bases, leaving 3 bases not matched to a gene. CDR3 DNA: TGTGCCAGCAGCTTAAACAGGGGAGAAGAGACCCAGTACTTC. The encoded protein is CASSLNRGEETQYF.